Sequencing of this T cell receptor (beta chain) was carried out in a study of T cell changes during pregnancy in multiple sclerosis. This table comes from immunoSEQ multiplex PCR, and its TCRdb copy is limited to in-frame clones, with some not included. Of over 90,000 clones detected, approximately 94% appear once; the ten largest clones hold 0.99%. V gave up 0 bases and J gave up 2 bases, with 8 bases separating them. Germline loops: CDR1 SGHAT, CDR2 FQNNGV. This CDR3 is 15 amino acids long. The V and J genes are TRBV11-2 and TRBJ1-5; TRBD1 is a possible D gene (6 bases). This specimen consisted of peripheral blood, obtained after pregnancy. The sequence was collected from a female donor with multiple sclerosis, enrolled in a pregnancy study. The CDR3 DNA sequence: TGTGCCAGCAGCTTAGAGGCAGGGGGCAATCAGCCCCAGCATTTT. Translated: CASSLEAGGNQPQHF.